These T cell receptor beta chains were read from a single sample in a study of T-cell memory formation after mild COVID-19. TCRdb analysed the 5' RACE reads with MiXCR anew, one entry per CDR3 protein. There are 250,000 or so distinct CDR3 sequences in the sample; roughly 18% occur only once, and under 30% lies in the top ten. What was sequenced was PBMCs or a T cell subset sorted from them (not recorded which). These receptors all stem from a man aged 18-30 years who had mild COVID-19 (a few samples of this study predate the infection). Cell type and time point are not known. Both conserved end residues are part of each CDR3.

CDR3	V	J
CASSTSPGTSGGMNEQFF	TRBV7-6	TRBJ2-1
CASSLVGDQETQYF	TRBV7-2	TRBJ2-5
CSARAGDRGNRSPLHF	TRBV20-1	TRBJ1-6
CASSPRQYQETQYF	TRBV27	TRBJ2-5
CASGLVSFSQDTQYF	TRBV12-5	TRBJ2-3
CASSVGAPNTGELFF	TRBV2	TRBJ2-2
CASSYGATQYF	TRBV6-5	TRBJ2-5
CATRTSGVTEQFF	TRBV13	TRBJ2-1
CASRGVADIQYF	TRBV27	TRBJ2-4
CASSLYPSETQYF	TRBV7-3	TRBJ2-5
CASSSLSGGITDTQYF	TRBV7-9	TRBJ2-3
CASSLPGQGVGEQYF	TRBV25-1	TRBJ2-7
CASSPTGADTQYF	TRBV7-3	TRBJ2-3
CASRDGGEAYEQYF	TRBV7-9	TRBJ2-7
CASSGPGANEQFF	TRBV12-3/TRBV12-4	TRBJ2-1
CASSLTAITDTQYF	TRBV7-9	TRBJ2-3
CASSDRARHNEQFF	TRBV9	TRBJ2-1
CASSYSSFTGAETQYF	TRBV6-5	TRBJ2-5
CASSRQGASPLHF	TRBV12-3/TRBV12-4	TRBJ1-6
CASSGLAGGYNEQFF	TRBV6-1	TRBJ2-1
CASSQDQVGIYEQYF	TRBV4-2	TRBJ2-7
CATTRGGAEETQYF	TRBV7-2	TRBJ2-5
CASSYGTLGYTEAFF	TRBV6-5	TRBJ1-1
CSVASGLETQYF	TRBV29-1	TRBJ2-5
CASARDTQYF	TRBV18	TRBJ2-3
CASSPVSGGALETQYF	TRBV4-3	TRBJ2-5
CASRETQGINYGYTF	TRBV2	TRBJ1-2
CASSYSRGGEQFF	TRBV6-2/TRBV6-3	TRBJ2-1
CASSLTRDNEQFF	TRBV12-3/TRBV12-4	TRBJ2-1
CASSPLQGPNTGELFF	TRBV14	TRBJ2-2
CASSSRPGIGEAFF	TRBV12-3/TRBV12-4	TRBJ1-1
CASSGEGWTEAFF	TRBV12-3/TRBV12-4	TRBJ1-1
CASSLEGATGELFF	TRBV5-1	TRBJ2-2
CASRVERGSFETQYF	TRBV10-2	TRBJ2-5
CASSLDRASSYNEQFF	TRBV7-8	TRBJ2-1
CASSILGLESEQFF	TRBV5-1	TRBJ2-1
CASKQGSNEKLFF	TRBV5-1	TRBJ1-4
CASSLSRLAGNNEQFF	TRBV7-2	TRBJ2-1
CASSVEGLGADEQYF	TRBV9	TRBJ2-7
CASSPRRGGSPLHF	TRBV7-9	TRBJ1-6
CASSSIGGPRTGELFF	TRBV7-9	TRBJ2-2
CSARRRGFSNQPQHF	TRBV20-1	TRBJ1-5
CASSFTDGGTYEQYF	TRBV7-9	TRBJ2-7
CASSQGLAASSYNSPLHF	TRBV4-3	TRBJ1-6
CASAPQGTEAFF	TRBV6-6	TRBJ1-1
CASSYRGPLAKNIQYF	TRBV6-6	TRBJ2-4
CASSQLGTDVQETQYF	TRBV4-3	TRBJ2-5